These T cell receptor beta chains were read from a single sample in a study of cytomegalovirus exposure and HLA in healthy donors. The table came from immunoSEQ multiplex PCR; TCRdb's copy has only in-frame clones and leaves some out. There are some 110,000 clones in the sample; roughly 73% occur only once, and around 0.79% lies in the top ten. Sequenced input: PBMCs. The source is a young woman in good health and CMV-seronegative. The CDR3 runs from the conserved cysteine through the conserved F or W. A D gene is named only where the DNA matches it firmly. Clone size is stated in some rows and not others, as once, few, many or a class when expanded.

d_gene	abundance	v_gene	j_gene	CDR3aa	CDR3nt
-	-	TRBV27	TRBJ2-3	CASSPPGSGRADTQYF	TGTGCCAGCAGTCCCCCAGGTAGCGGACGGGCAGATACGCAGTATTTT
TRBD1	-	TRBV27	TRBJ1-5	CASRRTGPNQPQHF	TGTGCCAGCCGAAGGACAGGGCCTAATCAGCCCCAGCATTTT
TRBD1	-	TRBV27	TRBJ2-1	CASRTPGTGGPLSYNEQFF	TGTGCCAGCAGAACTCCCGGGACAGGGGGCCCACTCTCCTACAATGAGCAGTTCTTC
TRBD2	few	TRBV10-3	TRBJ2-7	CAISPTGGGDEQYF	TGTGCCATCAGTCCCACTGGGGGGGGAGACGAGCAGTACTTC
TRBD1	-	TRBV4-2	TRBJ1-5	CASSQDTRQGVQPQHF	TGTGCCAGCAGCCAAGATACCCGACAGGGCGTGCAGCCCCAGCATTTT
TRBD2	once	TRBV19	TRBJ2-1	CASRPKPTSGRYNEQFF	TGTGCCAGTAGGCCTAAACCGACTAGCGGGAGATACAATGAGCAGTTCTTC
TRBD1	few	TRBV6-5	TRBJ2-3	CASSSPDRGIDTQYF	TGTGCCAGCAGTTCGCCCGACAGGGGAATAGATACGCAGTATTTT
-	-	TRBV7-9	TRBJ1-5	CASSFGGGRQPQHF	TGTGCCAGCAGCTTCGGAGGTGGACGTCAGCCCCAGCATTTT
TRBD2	-	TRBV6-4	TRBJ2-1	CASSEGLAGYNEQFF	TGTGCCAGCAGTGAGGGACTAGCGGGGTACAATGAGCAGTTCTTC
-	-	TRBV18	TRBJ1-4	CASSGTGNSNEKLFF	TGTGCCAGCTCAGGCACAGGGAACTCTAATGAAAAACTGTTTTTT
TRBD1	-	TRBV5-1	TRBJ1-1	CASSTQTGGSEAFF	TGCGCCAGCAGCACACAGACAGGGGGCTCTGAAGCTTTCTTT
TRBD2	-	TRBV29-1	TRBJ2-1	CSVERRLAGGSYNEQFF	TGCAGCGTTGAAAGGCGATTGGCGGGGGGCTCCTACAATGAGCAGTTCTTC
-	-	TRBV4-3	TRBJ1-5	CASSQGREGQPQHF	TGCGCCAGCAGCCAAGGCAGGGAAGGGCAGCCCCAGCATTTT
-	few	TRBV9	TRBJ1-1	CASSVKGGTEAFF	TGTGCCAGCAGCGTAAAAGGGGGCACTGAAGCTTTCTTT
TRBD1	-	TRBV4-3	TRBJ1-4	CASSRVMTGGITNEKLFF	TGCGCCAGCAGCCGAGTAATGACAGGGGGCATCACTAATGAAAAACTGTTTTTT
TRBD2	-	TRBV30	TRBJ2-5	CASAGGSLETQYF	TGTGCCTCAGCGGGAGGGTCCTTGGAGACCCAGTACTTC
-	-	TRBV15	TRBJ2-3	CATSPDGQITDTQYF	TGTGCCACCAGCCCAGATGGTCAGATCACAGATACGCAGTATTTT
-	-	TRBV7-6	TRBJ2-2	CASSFIGGSTGELFF	TGTGCCAGCAGCTTTATTGGCGGTAGCACCGGGGAGCTGTTTTTT
-	-	TRBV19	TRBJ1-1	CASSTPVRAEAFF	TGTGCCAGTAGTACCCCAGTGAGGGCTGAAGCTTTCTTT
-	-	TRBV6-1	TRBJ1-2	CASRASVMVLYGYTF	TGTGCCAGCAGAGCCAGCGTAATGGTGCTCTATGGCTACACCTTC
-	-	TRBV29-1	TRBJ1-4	CSVQAAANEKLFF	TGCAGCGTTCAGGCAGCAGCTAATGAAAAACTGTTTTTT
-	-	TRBV5-1	TRBJ2-2	CASSLGRPNTGELFF	TGCGCCAGCAGCTTGGGCAGGCCGAACACCGGGGAGCTGTTTTTT
-	-	TRBV18	TRBJ2-7	CASSQGRQATYEQYF	TGTGCCAGCTCACAGGGGAGACAGGCAACCTACGAGCAGTACTTC
-	-	TRBV7-8	TRBJ2-1	CAVGRGLASYNEQFF	TGTGCCGTCGGTCGAGGGCTAGCGTCCTACAATGAGCAGTTCTTC
TRBD2	-	TRBV2	TRBJ2-5	CASSGPLLGETQYF	TGTGCCAGTAGCGGGCCTCTCCTCGGGGAGACCCAGTACTTC
-	-	TRBV5-4	TRBJ2-2	CASSLASSAGELFF	TGTGCCAGCAGCTTGGCCTCCTCGGCCGGGGAGCTGTTTTTT
TRBD1	-	TRBV5-1	TRBJ1-5	CASSRTGSQPQHF	TGCGCCAGCAGCCGGACAGGGAGTCAGCCCCAGCATTTT
-	-	TRBV7-8	TRBJ1-1	CASSLGIKGLSNTEAFF	TGTGCCAGCAGCTTGGGGATAAAGGGACTGTCGAACACTGAAGCTTTCTTT
TRBD1	-	TRBV19	TRBJ1-2	CASSPSGQANYGYTF	TGTGCCAGTAGCCCCTCAGGACAGGCTAACTATGGCTACACCTTC
-	-	TRBV25-1	TRBJ1-3	CASSDAGISGNTIYF	TGTGCCAGCAGTGACGCAGGGATCTCTGGAAACACCATATATTTT
-	-	TRBV13	TRBJ1-2	CASSLSFEGANYGYTF	TGTGCCAGCAGCTTATCGTTCGAAGGAGCTAACTATGGCTACACCTTC
TRBD1	-	TRBV11-2	TRBJ2-7	CASSLAVIDRDRFAHEQYF	TGTGCCAGCAGCTTAGCGGTAATAGATCGGGACAGGTTTGCCCACGAGCAGTACTTC
TRBD2	-	TRBV29-1	TRBJ2-7	CSVVLVTSGAYEQYF	TGCAGCGTTGTATTGGTTACGAGCGGGGCCTACGAGCAGTACTTC
-	-	TRBV28	TRBJ1-1	CASKGGGLNTEAFF	TGTGCCAGCAAAGGGGGTGGGCTGAACACTGAAGCTTTCTTT
-	-	TRBV2	TRBJ2-1	CASTLGGTEQFF	TGTGCCAGCACCCTGGGAGGAACTGAGCAGTTCTTC
-	-	TRBV5-4	TRBJ1-6	CASSSVSSYNSPLHF	TGTGCCAGCAGCTCCGTTAGCTCCTATAATTCACCCCTCCACTTT
-	-	TRBV27	TRBJ2-7	CASSLAGYSYEQYF	TGTGCCAGCAGTTTAGCGGGTTACTCCTACGAGCAGTACTTC
TRBD2	-	TRBV29-1	TRBJ2-1	CSAPRLAGRGGQFF	TGCAGCGCTCCAAGACTAGCGGGTAGGGGGGGGCAGTTCTTC
-	-	TRBV14	TRBJ2-1	CASSQDLSSDYEQFF	TGTGCCAGCAGCCAAGATCTATCTAGCGACTATGAGCAGTTCTTC
TRBD2	few	TRBV6-6	TRBJ2-4	CASSHGGFHF	TGTGCCAGCAGCCACGGGGGGTTCCACTTC
-	once	TRBV29-1	TRBJ2-1	CSVGSLATYNEQFF	TGCAGCGTTGGATCTTTAGCAACCTACAATGAGCAGTTCTTC
TRBD1	-	TRBV14	TRBJ1-5	CASSQVVPTGGDLSNQPQHF	TGTGCCAGCAGCCAAGTCGTGCCGACAGGGGGCGACCTTAGCAATCAGCCCCAGCATTTT
TRBD1	-	TRBV30	TRBJ1-6	CAWSPGQPNSPLHF	TGTGCCTGGAGCCCGGGACAGCCTAATTCACCCCTCCACTTT
-	-	TRBV28	TRBJ1-1	CASRSGTLHTEAFF	TGTGCCAGCAGATCCGGGACATTACACACTGAAGCTTTCTTT
TRBD1	once	TRBV5-1	TRBJ1-1	CASSFVGMTGWNTEAFF	TGCGCCAGCAGCTTCGTAGGAATGACAGGGTGGAACACTGAAGCTTTCTTT